This passage covers 8 T cell receptor beta chains from one sample sequenced in a study of T cells after yellow fever vaccination. TCRdb processed the 5' RACE reads anew with MiXCR; each CDR3 protein has one entry. The table records more than 90,000 distinct CDR3 sequences, 6.5% to 9% of them present only once. The sample consisted of CD4+ T cells sorted from PBMCs, taken 35 to 50 days after the first yellow fever vaccination. The receptors shown here come from a man younger than 35 who received the YFV17D yellow fever vaccine.

This clonotype was recorded many times. The gene calls are TRBV28 and TRBJ1-1, with D possibly TRBD1 on 6 matching bases. V lost 5 bases and J 0 bases, leaving 10 bases between the germline ends. The germline CDR1 and CDR2 sequences are MDHEN and SYDVKM. The CDR3 extends over 14 amino acids. The CDR3 spells CASSPGGMNTEAFF. CDR3 nucleotides: TGTGCCAGCAGTCCCGGGGGCATGAACACTGAAGCTTTCTTT.

With respect to this clonotype: A read error is possible here, since a much larger clone lies one base away. This chain joins TRBV18 and TRBJ2-5; 15 nucleotides agree with TRBD2. The CDR3 has 17 residues. Germline loops: CDR1 KGHSH, CDR2 LQKENI. CDR3 sequence: CASSPGTSGGPQESQYF. The CDR3 DNA reads as TGTGCCAGCTCACCGGGGACTAGCGGGGGGCCTCAAGAGAGCCAGTACTTC.

The chain couples TRBV7-2 to TRBJ2-4; 7 nucleotides agree with TRBD1. V lost 5 bases, J lost 0 bases, and 1 base stayed unmatched. CDR1 and CDR2 from the germline V gene are SGHTA and FQGNSA. The CDR3 covers 14 residues. CDR3 in amino acids: CASSTGVAKNIQYF. For the CDR3, the DNA is TGTGCCAGCAGCACAGGGGTAGCCAAAAACATTCAGTACTTC.

This clonotype was observed at least ten times. The chain is built from TRBV5-1 and TRBJ2-3; 8 bases match TRBD2. The germline V gene has CDR1 SGHRS and CDR2 YFSETQ. Unmatched junction bases numbered 8, after V lost 3 bases and J lost 5 bases. There are 15 residues in the CDR3. Written as DNA, the CDR3 is TGCGCCAGCAGCTCCTCCGGGACTAGGGGAGATACGCAGTATTTT. Residues: CASSSSGTRGDTQYF.

This clonotype was seen ten or more times. The chain is built from TRBV19 and TRBJ1-1, with TRBD1 as a possible D gene (5 bases). Germline V gives CDR1 LNHDA, CDR2 SQIVND (reference sequence). This CDR3 is 14 amino acids long. Trimming took 5 bases from V and 1 from J, leaving 11 bases between them. This CDR3 reads CASSRAGTNTEAFF. Written as DNA, the CDR3 is TGTGCCAGTAGTCGGGCAGGGACGAACACTGAAGCTTTCTTT. Looking up the rest from reference TRBV19 and TRBJ1-1 gives the full variable domain: DGGITQSPKYLFRKEGQNVTLSCEQNLNHDAMYWYRQDPGQGLRLIYYSQIVNDFQKGDIAEGYSVSREKKESFPLTVTSAQKNPTAFYLCASSRAGTNTEAFFGQGTRLTVV.

This clonotype has a count of ten or more. The chain is built from TRBV2 and TRBJ2-3; no reliable D call. The length of the CDR3 is 13 residues. Trimming removed 5 bases at V and 0 bases at J, with 6 bases between. Germline CDR1 reads SNHLY; CDR2 reads FYNNEI. In DNA form, the CDR3 reads TGTGCCAGCAGTATGGTGAGCACAGATACGCAGTATTTT. It translates to CASSMVSTDTQYF.

This clonotype was picked up many times. The chain employs TRBV7-2 and TRBJ2-5, with D possibly called TRBD1 or TRBD2 (5 bases each). CDR1 SGHTA and CDR2 FQGNSA come from the germline V gene. V was cut by 5 bases and J by 5 bases, with 15 bases left in between. The CDR3 consists of 14 residues. The CDR3 loop is CASSLAWGGETQYF. CDR3 sequence (DNA): TGTGCCAGCAGCCTGGCCTGGGGCGGGGAGACCCAGTACTTC. The variable domain in full, with the rest retrieved from reference TRBV7-2 and TRBJ2-5, is GAGVSQSPSNKVTEKGKDVELRCDPISGHTALYWYRQSLGQGLEFLIYFQGNSAPDKSGLPSDRFSAERTGGSVSTLTIQRTQQEDSAVYLCASSLAWGGETQYFGPGTRLLVL.

With respect to this clonotype: A much larger clonotype is one base distant, so this may be a read error. The chain carries TRBV12-3 or TRBV12-4 and TRBJ2-2; D possibly uses TRBD1 or TRBD2 (5 bases each). The CDR3 runs 15 residues. The CDR3 here is CASSYPGANTGALFF. The CDR3 bases are TGTGCCAGCAGCTACCCCGGGGCCAACACCGGGGCGCTGTTTTTT.